This entry lists 14 T cell receptor beta chains sequenced from one sample in a study of Ad26.COV2.S vaccination and SARS-CoV-2 variants. Measured with immunoSEQ multiplex PCR; TCRdb has only the in-frame clones, and not every one. The table lists about 400,000 clones, 92% of them singletons. Treatment here: some 20 received Ad26.COV2.S at low or high dose, single or two shots; a few received placebo; per-sample allocation not given. Sampling happened 63 days after the first vaccine or placebo injection. The source was peripheral blood, collected in a trial of Ad26.COV2.S vaccine versus placebo. The receptors here all came from a person aged 18 to 59 who received the Ad26.COV2.S COVID-19 vaccine or a placebo.

This rearrangement joins TRBV14 to TRBJ2-5; tentative D call: TRBD1 (6 bases). The V end lost 3 bases, the J end lost 5 bases, and 13 bases lay between the germline ends. The CDR3 sequence is 14 residues long. Germline V CDR1 and CDR2: SGHDN, FVKESK. The DNA for the CDR3 is TGTGCCAGCAGCCATCATTCAGGGGTCGAGACCCAGTACTTC. This gives the protein CASSHHSGVETQYF.

The chain carries TRBV4-1 and TRBJ2-7; D gene uncertain. The V end lost 0 bases, the J end lost 6 bases, and 9 bases lay between the germline ends. CDR1 MGHRA and CDR2 YSYEKL come from the germline V gene. This CDR3 is 13 amino acids long. The CDR3 protein is CASSQEMAPEQYF. CDR3 in DNA: TGCGCCAGCAGCCAAGAGATGGCACCCGAGCAGTACTTC.

The chain employs TRBV11-2 and TRBJ2-1, with 8 positions matching TRBD2. The germline V gene encodes CDR1 SGHAT and CDR2 FQNNGV. V lost 3 bases to trimming and J lost 12 bases; unmatched junction nucleotides: 4. CDR3 length: 12 residues. This CDR3 is CASSFRAGGQFF. The CDR3, as DNA: TGTGCCAGCAGCTTTCGGGCGGGGGGGCAGTTCTTC.

This chain joins TRBV4-3 and TRBJ1-3, with D tentatively TRBD1 (5 bases). The CDR3 is 16 amino acids. Germline CDR1 reads LGHNA; CDR2 reads YSLEER. Trimming took off 0 bases at V and 0 bases at J, with 9 bases between the two ends. The CDR3 coding sequence is TGCGCCAGCAGCCAAGATGGGGCCCTCTCTGGAAACACCATATATTTT. This codes for CASSQDGALSGNTIYF.

This clone was seen only once. The rearrangement uses TRBV29-1 and TRBJ2-2; TRBD1 agrees at 7 bases. CDR3 size: 14 residues. The junction had 6 bases not matched to a gene; V was cut back by 7 bases and J by 1 base. Germline V gives CDR1 SQVTM, CDR2 ANQGSEA. CDR3 region: CSARDSQNTGELFF. The CDR3 bases are TGCAGCGCGAGGGACAGCCAGAACACCGGGGAGCTGTTTTTT.

This chain links TRBV16 with TRBJ1-1; 9 bases align to TRBD1. CDR1 is KGHSY and CDR2 is FQNENV in the germline V gene. Unmatched junction bases numbered 7, after V lost 4 bases and J lost 1 base. The CDR3 consists of 16 residues. Written as DNA, the CDR3 is TGTGCCAGCAGCCGACCCGACAGGGGGAGGAACACTGAAGCTTTCTTT. It specifies CASSRPDRGRNTEAFF.

The J gene is TRBJ2-5, the V gene TRBV5-1; 15 nucleotides line up with TRBD2. V was pared by 4 bases and J by 3 bases, with 7 bases of the junction left unmatched. Germline CDR1 is SGHRS and CDR2 is YFSETQ. CDR3 length equals 17 residues. The CDR3 spells CASSHGLAGGREETQYF. DNA of the CDR3: TGCGCCAGCAGCCACGGACTAGCGGGGGGGCGGGAAGAGACCCAGTACTTC.

The chain joins TRBV5-8 to TRBJ2-3; maybe TRBD2 (6 bases). The V end was cut by 2 bases, the J end by 0 bases, with 10 bases between. Germline V lookup: CDR1 SGHTS, CDR2 YDEGEE. CDR3 length: 15 amino acids. CDR3 nucleotides: TGTGCCAGCAGCTTCCGGGGGTCTAGCACAGATACGCAGTATTTT. Residues: CASSFRGSSTDTQYF.

In this sample, this clone turned up once. CDR3 amino acids: CAWTLTPGPAGGNTIYF. The CDR3 nucleotides read TGTGCCTGGACCCTTACTCCGGGACCTGCGGGTGGAAACACCATATATTTT. The chain carries TRBV30 and TRBJ1-3, with D possibly TRBD1 on 5 matching bases. Per germline, CDR1 GTSNPN and CDR2 SVGIG (reference sequence). Trimming removed 4 bases at V and 3 bases at J, with 22 bases between. The CDR3 is 17 residues long.

The chain joins TRBV9 to TRBJ1-3; D may be TRBD1 (5 bases). Trimming took off 0 bases at V and 2 bases at J, with 9 bases between the two ends. The CDR3 runs 15 residues. Germline V gives CDR1 SGDLS, CDR2 YYNGEE. Written as DNA, the CDR3 is TGTGCCAGCAGCGTAGCCCCAGGGACTGGAAACACCATATATTTT. Amino acids: CASSVAPGTGNTIYF.

V and J are TRBV5-1 and TRBJ1-2, with 9 bases lining up with TRBD1. Germline loops: CDR1 SGHRS, CDR2 YFSETQ. This CDR3 region has 15 residues. Losses at the gene ends were 1 base for V and 4 bases for J; bases not matched to a gene: 5. CDR3 nucleotide sequence: TGCGCCAGCAGCTTGACAGGGGGCGAGGGCTATGGCTACACCTTC. Encoded protein: CASSLTGGEGYGYTF.

The rearrangement joins TRBV6-2 or TRBV6-3 to TRBJ2-1; unclear D gene. Trimming took 2 bases from V and 4 from J, leaving 15 bases between them. The CDR3 totals 16 residues. Germline V gene data show CDR1 as MNHEY and CDR2 as SVGEGT. CDR3 in amino acids: CASSYRPSGVYNEQFF. The CDR3 DNA reads as TGTGCCAGCAGTTACCGACCTTCTGGGGTATACAATGAGCAGTTCTTC.

The chain is built from TRBV10-2 and TRBJ2-7; D might be TRBD2 (6 bases). The CDR3 loop spans 15 amino acids. Trimming took 6 bases from V and 2 from J, leaving 17 bases between them. Germline-derived CDR1 and CDR2 are WSHSY and SAAADI. CDR3 sequence reads: CASSGFSGDPYEQYF. CDR3 sequence (DNA): TGCGCCAGCAGCGGTTTTAGCGGTGACCCCTACGAGCAGTACTTC.

V gene TRBV7-9 combines with J gene TRBJ2-2; possibly TRBD2 for D (6 bases). The germline V gene encodes CDR1 SEHNR and CDR2 FQNEAQ (reference sequence). Trimming took 11 bases from V and 6 from J, leaving 22 bases between them. The CDR3 spans 15 residues. CDR3 nucleotide sequence: TGTGCCTCTCGTGGGGGGAAGGTCGTCGCCGGGGAGCTGTTTTTT. Amino acids: CASRGGKVVAGELFF.